The clone carrying this T cell receptor beta chain was counted only a few times. What it binds is unknown. The data are from a study of T cells after yellow fever vaccination. Study-wide points: Repertoires obtained by FACS sorting could include abundant clonotypes that entered as contaminants from the bulk population. Detected again after the booster were most primary-vaccination clones, at approximately 96% CD4 and approximately 90% CD8.

Researchers made TCR cDNA using 5'RACE template switching, and this step added a universal primer site and UMIs. From the 5' RACE reads, TCRdb called clonotypes with MiXCR, one entry per CDR3 protein. This sample has 150,000 to 200,000 distinct CDR3 sequences, with roughly 11% found just once. Between the trimmed V and J ends, which lost 5 bases and 7 bases, there was a span of 12 bases. This CDR3 region has 13 residues. CDR1 and CDR2 (germline): SGHVS, FQNEAQ. This rearrangement joins TRBV7-8 to TRBJ1-5; TRBD1 might be the D (5 bases). The clonotype was recovered from a man aged 18 to 29 who received the YFV17D yellow fever vaccine. The sequences come from CD8+ T cells sorted from PBMCs, collected 15 days after the yellow fever booster vaccination. CDR3 DNA sequence: TGTGCCAGCAGCAAGGACCGGGGCCAGCCCCAGCATTTT. Its protein is CASSKDRGQPQHF.